This T cell receptor beta chain was identified in a study of cytomegalovirus exposure and HLA in healthy donors. Both 60 Vbeta primers and 13 Jbeta primers went into the PCR. Some clones are missing from TCRdb's copy, which holds only in-frame ones; the method was immunoSEQ multiplex PCR. The repertoire holds approximately 140,000 clones, with approximately 72% as singletons. This clone appeared once. Its target is not known. Per the germline V gene, CDR1 is ENHRY and CDR2 is SYGVKD. This CDR3 region has 17 residues. J gave up 2 bases and V 2 bases, and 10 bases lay outside the gene matches. Study conclusions and caveats: Across donors, most TCRs were seen rarely, yet some public ones were widespread. Follow-up analysis later connected one missense variant in DCLRE1C with trimming of TCR beta V- and J-genes.

The V call is TRBV10-3, the J call TRBJ1-2; 8 bases agree with TRBD1. This clonotype was obtained from a human donor in good health. The source material was PBMCs. This chain's CDR3 is CAISETPGQGSNYGYTF. Written as DNA, the CDR3 is TGTGCCATCAGTGAGACTCCTGGACAGGGTTCGAACTATGGCTACACCTTC.